The entry that follows covers one T cell receptor (beta chain) sequence. The data were taken from a study of blood T cell repertoires in COVID-19. In the study overall: The United States, Italy and Spain were the sources of the acute and convalescent COVID-19 samples. In each case, the material was cDNA or gDNA derived from T cells, B-cell-depleted T cells, or PBMCs.

One Seattle source followed patients from active infection through their disease course. Germline V CDR1 and CDR2: DFQATT, SNEGSKA (reference sequence). CDR3 length: 14 residues. The V and J ends lost 3 bases and 10 bases respectively, with 19 bases between them. In the authors' methods: Amplifying reference gene primers gave estimates of nucleated cell counts. Sequencing was performed with immunoSEQ multiplex PCR; in TCRdb, only in-frame clones are kept and a portion is missing. The D gene and trimming were derived from the DNA, and the V and J assignments and clone size from that table. The sample holds roughly 410,000 clones, 70% to 90% seen once.

This receptor was identified in a woman aged 60-75 years with COVID-19, enrolled during active disease. The V call is TRBV20-1, the J call TRBJ2-1, with a weak D call TRBD2 (6 bases). The sample was peripheral blood. CDR3 region: CSASVGGLQLEQFF. CDR3 bases: TGCAGTGCTAGTGTCGGGGGATTACAATTGGAGCAGTTCTTC.